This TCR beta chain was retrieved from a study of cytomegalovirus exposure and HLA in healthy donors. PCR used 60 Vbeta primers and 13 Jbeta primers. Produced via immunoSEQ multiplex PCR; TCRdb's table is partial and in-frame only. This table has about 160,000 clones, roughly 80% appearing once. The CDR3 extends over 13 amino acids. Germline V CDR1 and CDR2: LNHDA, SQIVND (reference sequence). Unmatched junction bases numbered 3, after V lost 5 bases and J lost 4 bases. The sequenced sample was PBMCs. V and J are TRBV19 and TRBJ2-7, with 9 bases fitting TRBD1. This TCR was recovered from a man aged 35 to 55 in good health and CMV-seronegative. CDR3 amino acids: CASSETGGYEQYF. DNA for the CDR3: TGTGCCAGTAGTGAGACAGGGGGATACGAGCAGTACTTC. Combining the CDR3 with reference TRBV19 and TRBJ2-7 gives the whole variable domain DGGITQSPKYLFRKEGQNVTLSCEQNLNHDAMYWYRQDPGQGLRLIYYSQIVNDFQKGDIAEGYSVSREKKESFPLTVTSAQKNPTAFYLCASSETGGYEQYFGPGTRLTVT.